This is a list of T cell receptor beta chains from one sample in a study of T cells in Graves' hyperthyroidism and ophthalmopathy. TCRdb fed the multiplex PCR reads into MiXCR, producing one record per CDR3 protein. The sample has about 640,000 distinct CDR3 sequences; less than 25% are singletons. Input material: blood. The receptors stem from a man under 40 with Graves' ophthalmopathy. The CDR3 runs from the conserved cysteine through the conserved F or W. D genes are given only for firm matches. The listing skips clone size in some rows; elsewhere it reads once, few, many or a size class.

V: TRBV25-1; size: -; J: TRBJ2-1; D: -; DNA: TGTGCCAGCAGTGAATCGGTGGAGCAGTTCTTC; CDR3: CASSESVEQFF
V: TRBV20-1; size: many; J: TRBJ2-1; D: TRBD1; DNA: TGCAGTGCTAGAGAGTTGGACAGGGCCTACAATGAGCAGTTCTTC; CDR3: CSARELDRAYNEQFF
V: TRBV6-5; size: many; J: TRBJ1-1; D: -; DNA: TGTGCCAGCAGTTACTCGTCCTCTGGGGGGGCGAACACTGAAGCTTTCTTT; CDR3: CASSYSSSGGANTEAFF
V: TRBV7-9; size: -; J: TRBJ1-3; D: -; DNA: TGTGCCAGCAGCTTAGGAACACTAGGAAACACCATATATTTT; CDR3: CASSLGTLGNTIYF
V: TRBV7-8; size: once; J: TRBJ2-7; D: TRBD1; DNA: TGTGCCAGCAGCTTAGGAGGGACAGGGGTCTACGAGCAGTACTTC; CDR3: CASSLGGTGVYEQYF
V: TRBV7-2; size: -; J: TRBJ2-2; D: -; DNA: TGTGCCAGCAGGATCGGGGCGGGCAACACCGGGGAGCTGTTTTTT; CDR3: CASRIGAGNTGELFF
V: TRBV20-1; size: few; J: TRBJ2-3; D: TRBD2; DNA: TGCAGTGCCGGCGGGAGCGATAGCACAGATACGCAGTATTTT; CDR3: CSAGGSDSTDTQYF
V: TRBV6-2/TRBV6-3; size: -; J: TRBJ2-7; D: TRBD2; DNA: TGTGCCAGCACCACCGGAGGGAGCGGGAGTTACGAGCAGTACTTC; CDR3: CASTTGGSGSYEQYF
V: TRBV2; size: many; J: TRBJ2-5; D: TRBD2; DNA: TGTGCCAGCTCAAGCAGCGGGAGGGCCGTGGTTGAGACCCAGTACTTC; CDR3: CASSSSGRAVVETQYF
V: TRBV20-1; size: -; J: TRBJ2-3; D: TRBD2; DNA: TGCAGTGCTATCTTACTAGCGGGAGGGCCATCTTTGGATACGCAGTATTTT; CDR3: CSAILLAGGPSLDTQYF
V: TRBV11-3; size: few; J: TRBJ2-2; D: TRBD1; DNA: TGTGCCAGCAGCCATTTAACAGGGGCTTTGAACACCGGGGAGCTGTTTTTT; CDR3: CASSHLTGALNTGELFF
V: TRBV30; size: many; J: TRBJ2-7; D: -; DNA: TGTGCCTGGAGTGAGAACCTGGCCTACGAGCAGTACTTC; CDR3: CAWSENLAYEQYF
V: TRBV20-1; size: many; J: TRBJ2-1; D: -; DNA: TGCAGTGCTCCGGCGATGTCCCATACGAGGAGTGTCTATGAGCAGTTCTTC; CDR3: CSAPAMSHTRSVYEQFF
V: TRBV18; size: few; J: TRBJ1-2; D: -; DNA: TGTGCCAGCTCACCACAAGGATTGGGCCATGGCTACACCTTC; CDR3: CASSPQGLGHGYTF
V: TRBV27; size: -; J: TRBJ2-7; D: -; DNA: TGTGCCAGCAGTCCCCAGGTCCCCAACTTCAGGGAAGGATTCCACGAGCAGTACTTC; CDR3: CASSPQVPNFREGFHEQYF
V: TRBV11-2; size: few; J: TRBJ2-5; D: -; DNA: TGTGCCAGCAGCTGGCCGAGGGGGTCGAACCAAGAGACCCAGTACTTC; CDR3: CASSWPRGSNQETQYF